What follows are 6 T cell receptor beta chains derived from one specimen sequenced in a study of T cells in Graves' hyperthyroidism and ophthalmopathy. TCR beta CDR3 regions were amplified from RNA. TCR CDR3 underwent first-round RT-PCR with the HTBI primer set. A single record per CDR3 protein comes from TCRdb applying MiXCR to the multiplex PCR reads. The table shows approximately 600,000 distinct CDR3 sequences, with 14% occurring only once. The sequenced material came from blood. The source of these receptors is a woman aged 18-35 years with Graves' ophthalmopathy.

This clonotype was counted a few times. A read error is possible here, since a much larger clone lies one base away. The rearrangement joins TRBV28 to TRBJ2-5, with D perhaps matching TRBD2 (7 bases). CDR3 length equals 14 residues. From germline, CDR1 is MDHEN and CDR2 SYDVKM. CDR3 DNA sequence: TGTGCCGGCAGTTTAGGGGGGGCCCAGGAGACCCAGTACTTC. Residues: CAGSLGGAQETQYF. Variable domain in full (rest from reference TRBV28 and TRBJ2-5): DVKVTQSSRYLVKRTGEKVFLECVQDMDHENMFWYRQDPGLGLRLIYFSYDVKMKEKGDIPEGYSVSREKKERFSLILESASTNQTSMYLCAGSLGGAQETQYFGPGTRLLVL.

This rearrangement joins TRBV4-3 to TRBJ2-2; no firm D call. Trimming cost V 0 bases and J 4 bases, with 15 bases left between them. Germline CDR1 reads LGHNA; CDR2 reads YSLEER. The CDR3 sequence is 17 residues long. Here the CDR3 reads CASSQDLGRASTGELFF. CDR3 DNA: TGCGCCAGCAGCCAAGATCTCGGCCGGGCGAGCACCGGGGAGCTGTTTTTT.

This clonotype showed up many times. The genes are TRBV6-5 and TRBJ1-2; D remains ambiguous. The CDR3 has 14 amino acids. With 0 bases removed from V and 2 bases from J, the gap between germline ends came to 7 bases. Germline V lookup: CDR1 MNHEY, CDR2 SVGAGI. CDR3 sequence: CASSYSWVNYGYTF. In DNA, the CDR3 is TGTGCCAGCAGTTACTCATGGGTAAACTATGGCTACACCTTC.

In regard to this clonotype: A much larger clonotype is one base distant, so this may be a read error. The chain couples TRBV11-3 to TRBJ2-2, with D hard to call. The CDR3 is 13 residues long. Germline V gene lookup returns CDR1 SGHNT and CDR2 YENEEA. The CDR3 sequence: CAGSLVRTGELFF. The CDR3 coding sequence is TGTGCCGGCAGCTTAGTTCGCACCGGGGAGCTGTTTTTT.

This clonotype was counted at least ten times. The chain couples TRBV2 to TRBJ2-7, with 7 nucleotides matching TRBD1. The V segment lost 6 bases and the J segment 2 bases; nucleotides outside the gene matches: 10. The CDR3 is made up of 15 amino acids. The germline V gene encodes CDR1 SNHLY and CDR2 FYNNEI. This chain's CDR3 is CASRPTTTGPYEQYF. The CDR3 DNA reads TGTGCCAGCAGGCCAACCACGACAGGGCCCTACGAGCAGTACTTC. The full variable domain, its missing parts supplied by reference TRBV2 and TRBJ2-7, is EPEVTQTPSHQVTQMGQEVILRCVPISNHLYFYWYRQILGQKVEFLVSFYNNEISEKSEIFDDQFSVERPDGSNFTLKIRSTKLEDSAMYFCASRPTTTGPYEQYFGPGTRLTVT.

This clonotype was recorded many times. The chain recombines TRBV7-9 with TRBJ1-2; TRBD1 agrees at 9 bases. Germline loops: CDR1 SEHNR, CDR2 FQNEAQ (reference sequence). The CDR3 length is 19 residues. The ends lost 0 bases at V and 0 bases at J; junction bases unmatched: 11. The CDR3 nucleotides read TGTGCCAGCAGCTTAGCGTGGCGGACAGGGGCCCGAGCTAACTATGGCTACACCTTC. This codes for CASSLAWRTGARANYGYTF.